A selection of T cell receptor beta chains follows, all from one sample in a study of blood T cell repertoires in COVID-19. Only in-frame clones appear in the TCRdb table, and some are missing; sequencing was by immunoSEQ multiplex PCR. The data hold about 83,000 clones, with roughly 76% observed a single time. What was sequenced was peripheral blood. These receptors came from a woman older than 75 with active or convalescent COVID-19. Both conserved end residues are part of each CDR3. Each record gives: D gene, J gene, clone size, V gene, CDR3 protein, CDR3 DNA. D genes are given only for firm matches. Some rows mark clone size as missing; the rest say once, few, many or name a class of expanded clone.

NA,TRBJ1-2,NA,TRBV5-1,CASSSRNYGYTF,TGCGCCAGCAGTTCCCGTAACTATGGCTACACCTTC
NA,TRBJ2-3,NA,TRBV5-1,CASSMGSWSTDTQYF,TGCGCCAGCAGCATGGGGAGTTGGAGCACAGATACGCAGTATTTT
NA,TRBJ1-2,medium-sized,TRBV14,CASSTGTYGYTF,TGTGCCAGCAGTACGGGAACCTATGGCTACACCTTC
NA,TRBJ2-2,few,TRBV9,CASSVGGRNTGELFF,TGTGCCAGCAGCGTAGGAGGGCGTAACACCGGGGAGCTGTTTTTT
TRBD1,TRBJ1-3,NA,TRBV2,CASRTGASGNTIYF,TGTGCCAGCAGGACAGGGGCCTCTGGAAACACCATATATTTT
TRBD2,TRBJ2-1,few,TRBV7-2,CASSIQSGGAYNEQFF,TGTGCCAGCAGCATCCAGAGCGGGGGGGCCTACAATGAGCAGTTCTTC
NA,TRBJ1-4,NA,TRBV11-2,CASSLWGPGGEKLFF,TGTGCCAGCAGCTTATGGGGGCCCGGAGGTGAAAAACTGTTTTTT
TRBD1,TRBJ1-5,NA,TRBV24-1,CATLTDRERRSNQPQHF,TGTGCCACCCTTACCGACAGGGAACGGAGGTCGAATCAGCCCCAGCATTTT
NA,TRBJ1-1,NA,TRBV6-5,CASTGLNTEAFF,TGTGCCAGCACTGGCCTGAACACTGAAGCTTTCTTT
NA,TRBJ1-4,NA,TRBV28,CASSLSGVNEKLFF,TGTGCCAGCAGTTTATCAGGGGTTAATGAAAAACTGTTTTTT
TRBD1,TRBJ2-1,NA,TRBV19,CASILTPGTGKDEQFF,TGTGCCAGTATCCTTACCCCCGGGACAGGGAAGGATGAGCAGTTCTTC
NA,TRBJ1-2,NA,TRBV9,CASSVNSKFRQDTYGYTF,TGTGCCAGCAGCGTAAATTCTAAGTTCCGACAGGATACCTATGGCTACACCTTC
TRBD1,TRBJ2-7,NA,TRBV23-1,CASSQSIPLGQLNPYEQYF,TGCGCCAGCAGTCAATCGATACCCCTGGGACAGTTAAACCCCTACGAGCAGTACTTC
NA,TRBJ1-1,NA,TRBV21-1,CASILRQGRETGPNMNTEAFF,TGTGCCAGCATCCTTCGACAGGGGAGGGAGACGGGCCCAAACATGAACACTGAAGCTTTCTTT
NA,TRBJ1-2,NA,TRBV2,CASSPGLAYGYTF,TGTGCCAGCAGTCCTGGACTTGCCTATGGCTACACCTTC
NA,TRBJ1-3,NA,TRBV10-3,CAIRADRSGNTIYF,TGTGCCATCAGGGCCGACAGGTCCGGAAACACCATATATTTT
NA,TRBJ2-7,NA,TRBV19,CASSISGLNGYEQYF,TGTGCCAGTAGTATATCCGGGTTGAACGGCTACGAGCAGTACTTC
TRBD2,TRBJ2-1,NA,TRBV5-8,CASSVGTSGVDNEQFF,TGTGCCAGCAGCGTCGGGACTAGCGGGGTCGATAATGAGCAGTTCTTC
NA,TRBJ2-4,NA,TRBV19,CASSISAKNIQYF,TGTGCCAGTAGTATTTCTGCCAAAAACATTCAGTACTTC
TRBD1,TRBJ1-2,NA,TRBV6-5,CASSQNRGPENGYTF,TGTGCCAGCAGTCAAAACAGGGGACCTGAGAATGGCTACACCTTC
NA,TRBJ2-1,NA,TRBV24-1,CATSEAIGEQFF,TGTGCCACCAGTGAGGCAATTGGTGAGCAGTTCTTC
NA,TRBJ2-3,NA,TRBV11-3,CASKADPSTDTQYF,TGTGCCAGCAAGGCGGATCCTAGCACAGATACGCAGTATTTT
NA,TRBJ1-1,NA,TRBV13,CASSLEPTAEAFF,TGTGCCAGCAGCTTAGAACCTACGGCTGAAGCTTTCTTT
NA,TRBJ1-5,NA,TRBV10-3,CAISESLTDRPQHF,TGTGCCATCAGTGAGTCGTTAACAGATAGACCCCAGCATTTT
TRBD2,TRBJ2-1,NA,TRBV3-1/TRBV3-2,CASSQGASGDEQFF,TGTGCCAGCAGCCAAGGGGCTAGCGGCGATGAGCAGTTCTTC
NA,TRBJ1-5,once,TRBV4-1,CASSQDYSSNQPQHF,TGCGCCAGCAGCCAAGACTACAGCTCAAATCAGCCCCAGCATTTT
TRBD1,TRBJ1-5,NA,TRBV7-8,CASSLGTGGWEPQHF,TGTGCCAGCAGCTTAGGGACAGGGGGCTGGGAGCCCCAGCATTTT
NA,TRBJ2-2,few,TRBV28,CASSLWSSTGELFF,TGTGCCAGCAGTTTATGGTCCAGCACCGGGGAGCTGTTTTTT
NA,TRBJ2-3,NA,TRBV11-2,CASSLPVTDTQYF,TGTGCCAGCAGCTTACCCGTCACAGATACGCAGTATTTT
TRBD2,TRBJ2-3,NA,TRBV19,CASYSGGAWDTQYF,TGTGCCAGCTATAGCGGGGGGGCCTGGGATACGCAGTATTTT
NA,TRBJ1-6,NA,TRBV27,CASSLSESRGSPLHF,TGTGCCAGCAGTTTATCGGAGAGCCGGGGTTCACCCCTCCACTTT
NA,TRBJ2-7,NA,TRBV18,CASSPLPHSPIYEQYF,TGTGCCAGCTCACCATTGCCGCACAGCCCCATCTACGAGCAGTACTTC
TRBD1,TRBJ2-7,NA,TRBV5-1,CASSLVGQGNEQYF,TGCGCCAGCAGCTTGGTCGGACAGGGCAACGAGCAGTACTTC
NA,TRBJ1-3,NA,TRBV19,CASTIRTGTGNTIYF,TGTGCCAGTACCATTCGGACGGGAACTGGAAACACCATATATTTT
NA,TRBJ2-5,NA,TRBV29-1,CSVVGGEETQYF,TGCAGCGTTGTAGGGGGGGAAGAGACCCAGTACTTC
NA,TRBJ2-7,NA,TRBV2,CASSELRTEYEQYF,TGTGCCAGCAGTGAATTGAGGACAGAATACGAGCAGTACTTC
TRBD2,TRBJ2-7,NA,TRBV7-9,CASSQEGREGYEQYF,TGTGCCAGCAGCCAGGAGGGCAGGGAGGGATACGAGCAGTACTTC
NA,TRBJ1-5,many,TRBV7-2,CASSPSRGGEPQHF,TGTGCCAGCAGCCCCTCACGGGGTGGGGAGCCCCAGCATTTT
TRBD2,TRBJ2-3,few,TRBV5-4,CASSIPGLAGTDTQYF,TGTGCCAGCAGCATCCCCGGACTAGCAGGCACAGATACGCAGTATTTT
NA,TRBJ1-6,few,TRBV29-1,CSVVGESNSPLHF,TGCAGCGTTGTAGGAGAAAGCAATTCACCCCTCCACTTT
TRBD1,TRBJ1-1,NA,TRBV5-6,CASSGTGGLTTEAFF,TGTGCCAGCAGCGGGACAGGGGGCTTAACCACTGAAGCTTTCTTT
NA,TRBJ1-2,NA,TRBV19,CASSIPRRENYGYTF,TGTGCCAGTAGTATTCCCCGCAGGGAAAACTATGGCTACACCTTC